This T cell receptor (beta chain) was found in a study of blood T cell repertoires in COVID-19. Study in general: Whether acute or convalescent, the COVID-19 samples came from the United States, Italy and Spain. Sources were T cells, B-cell-depleted T cells, or PBMCs; the material itself was cDNA or gDNA.

This CDR3 comprises 15 residues. The V gene's germline CDR1 is LGHNA and CDR2 YNFKEQ. The V and J ends lost 1 base and 0 bases, in that order; junction bases with no gene match: 3. How the authors handled the data: Nucleated cell counts were estimated from reference gene primer amplification. This table comes from immunoSEQ multiplex PCR, and its TCRdb copy is limited to in-frame clones, with some not included. V, J and clone size were drawn from that table, and D and trimming were deduced from the DNA. The data show 250,000 to 300,000 clones, with around 88% seen just once and approximately 7.2% held by the top ten.

Sequencing used peripheral blood. This clonotype was obtained from a woman in her twenties or thirties who had recovered from COVID-19. The chain uses TRBV4-2 and TRBJ2-7; 7 bases line up with TRBD2. CDR3 nucleotide sequence: TGTGCCAGCAGCCAAGGCGGCGGGGGCTCCTACGAGCAGTACTTC. It translates to CASSQGGGGSYEQYF.